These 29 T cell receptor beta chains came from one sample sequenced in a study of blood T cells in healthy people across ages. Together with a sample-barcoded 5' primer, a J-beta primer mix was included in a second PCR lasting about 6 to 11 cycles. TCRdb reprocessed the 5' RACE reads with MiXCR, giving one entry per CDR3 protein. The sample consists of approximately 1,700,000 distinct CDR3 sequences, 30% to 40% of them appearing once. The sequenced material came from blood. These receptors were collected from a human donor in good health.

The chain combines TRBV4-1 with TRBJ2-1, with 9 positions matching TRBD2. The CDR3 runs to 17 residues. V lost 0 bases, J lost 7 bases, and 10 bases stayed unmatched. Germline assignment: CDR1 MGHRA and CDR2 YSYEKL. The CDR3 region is CASSQESGGYQANEQFF. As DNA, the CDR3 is TGCGCCAGCAGCCAAGAGAGCGGGGGGTACCAGGCGAATGAGCAGTTCTTC.

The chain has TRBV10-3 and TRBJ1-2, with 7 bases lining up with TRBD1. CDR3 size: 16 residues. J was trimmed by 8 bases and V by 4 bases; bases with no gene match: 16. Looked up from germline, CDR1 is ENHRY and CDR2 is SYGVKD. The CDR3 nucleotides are TGTGCCATCAGTGCTGGACAGGAGCTTATCACTAGGGGCTACACCTTC. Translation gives CAISAGQELITRGYTF.

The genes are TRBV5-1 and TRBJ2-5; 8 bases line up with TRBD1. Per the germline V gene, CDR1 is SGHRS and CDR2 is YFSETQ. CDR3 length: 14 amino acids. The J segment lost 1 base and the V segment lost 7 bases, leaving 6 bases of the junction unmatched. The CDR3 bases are TGCGCCAGCTGCCCAACAGGGGGCCAAGAGACCCAGTACTTC. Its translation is CASCPTGGQETQYF.

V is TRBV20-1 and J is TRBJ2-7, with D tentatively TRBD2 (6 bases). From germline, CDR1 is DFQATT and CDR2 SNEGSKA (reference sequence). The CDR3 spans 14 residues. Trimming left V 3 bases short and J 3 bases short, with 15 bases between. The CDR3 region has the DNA TGCAGTGCTAGGGAGCGGGTGGGCGGCTACGAGCAGTACTTC. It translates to CSARERVGGYEQYF.

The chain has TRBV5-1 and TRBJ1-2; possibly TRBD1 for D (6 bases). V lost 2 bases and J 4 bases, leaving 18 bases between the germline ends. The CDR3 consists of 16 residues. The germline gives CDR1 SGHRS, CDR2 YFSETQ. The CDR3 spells CASSFGQNSRGYGYTF. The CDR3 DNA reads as TGCGCCAGCAGCTTCGGACAGAACTCACGGGGCTATGGCTACACCTTC.

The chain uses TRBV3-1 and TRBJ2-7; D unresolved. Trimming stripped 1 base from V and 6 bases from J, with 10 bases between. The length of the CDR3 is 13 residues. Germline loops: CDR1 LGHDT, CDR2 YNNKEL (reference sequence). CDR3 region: CASSQVMNGEQYF. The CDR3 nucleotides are TGTGCCAGCAGCCAAGTTATGAATGGCGAGCAGTACTTC.

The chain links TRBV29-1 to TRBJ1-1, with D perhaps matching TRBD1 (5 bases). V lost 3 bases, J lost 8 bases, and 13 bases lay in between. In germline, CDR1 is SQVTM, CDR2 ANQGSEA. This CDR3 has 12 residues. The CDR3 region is CSVEGPLGEAFF. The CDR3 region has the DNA TGCAGCGTTGAGGGGCCGTTGGGCGAAGCTTTCTTT.

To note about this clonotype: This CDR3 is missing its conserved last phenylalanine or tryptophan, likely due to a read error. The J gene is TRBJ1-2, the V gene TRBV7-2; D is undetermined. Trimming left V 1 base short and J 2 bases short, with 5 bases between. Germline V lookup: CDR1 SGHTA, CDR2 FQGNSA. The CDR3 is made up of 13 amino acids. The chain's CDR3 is CASSLDHNYGYTC. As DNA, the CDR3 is TGTGCCAGCAGCTTAGACCACAACTATGGCTACACCTGC.

The CDR3 bases are TGCGCCAGCAGCCGACTCGCGGGACAGTTCACAGATACGCAGTATTTT. This gives the protein CASSRLAGQFTDTQYF. The rearrangement uses TRBV4-3 and TRBJ2-3, with D possibly matching TRBD1 (7 bases). The CDR3 has 16 amino acids. The germline V gene has CDR1 LGHNA and CDR2 YSLEER. Trimming left V 4 bases short and J 2 bases short, with 16 bases between.

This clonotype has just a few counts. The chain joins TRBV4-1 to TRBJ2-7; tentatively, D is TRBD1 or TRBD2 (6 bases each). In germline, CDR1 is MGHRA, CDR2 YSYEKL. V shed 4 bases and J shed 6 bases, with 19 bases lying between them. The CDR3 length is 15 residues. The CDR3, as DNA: TGCGCCAGCAGCCGGGTCACAGGGAGGTCAGGCGAGCAGTACTTC. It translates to CASSRVTGRSGEQYF.

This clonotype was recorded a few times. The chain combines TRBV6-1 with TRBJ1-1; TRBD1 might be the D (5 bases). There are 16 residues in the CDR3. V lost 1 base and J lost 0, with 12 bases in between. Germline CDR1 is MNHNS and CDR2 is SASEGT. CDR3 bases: TGTGCCAGCAGTGAAGTTCGGGACTCCATGAACACTGAAGCTTTCTTT. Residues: CASSEVRDSMNTEAFF.

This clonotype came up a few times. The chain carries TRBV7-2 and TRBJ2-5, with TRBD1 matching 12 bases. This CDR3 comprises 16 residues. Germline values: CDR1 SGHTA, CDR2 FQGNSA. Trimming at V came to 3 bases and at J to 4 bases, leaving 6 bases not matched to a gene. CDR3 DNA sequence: TGTGCCAGCAGCTTTATCGGGACAGGGGGCCGAGAGACCCAGTACTTC. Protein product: CASSFIGTGGRETQYF.

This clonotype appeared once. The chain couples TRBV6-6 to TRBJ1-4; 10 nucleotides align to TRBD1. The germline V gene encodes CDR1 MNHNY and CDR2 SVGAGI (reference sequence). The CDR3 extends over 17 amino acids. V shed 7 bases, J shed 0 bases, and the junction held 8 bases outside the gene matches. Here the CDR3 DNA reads TGTGCCAGCACCAGACAGGGGGCGACCCCAACTAATGAAAAACTGTTTTTT. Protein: CASTRQGATPTNEKLFF.

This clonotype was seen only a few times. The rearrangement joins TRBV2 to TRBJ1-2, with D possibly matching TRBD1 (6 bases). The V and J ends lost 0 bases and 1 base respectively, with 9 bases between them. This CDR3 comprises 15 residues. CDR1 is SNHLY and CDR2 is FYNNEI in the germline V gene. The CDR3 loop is CASSEAPGDNYGYTF. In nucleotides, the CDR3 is TGTGCCAGCAGTGAAGCGCCAGGGGATAACTATGGCTACACCTTC.

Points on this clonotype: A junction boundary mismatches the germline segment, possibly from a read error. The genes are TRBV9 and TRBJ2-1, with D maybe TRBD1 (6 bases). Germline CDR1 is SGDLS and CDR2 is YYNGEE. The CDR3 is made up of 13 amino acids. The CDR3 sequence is CAGSVGGFNEQFF. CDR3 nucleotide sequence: TGTGCCGGCAGCGTAGGGGGTTTCAATGAGCAGTTCTTC.

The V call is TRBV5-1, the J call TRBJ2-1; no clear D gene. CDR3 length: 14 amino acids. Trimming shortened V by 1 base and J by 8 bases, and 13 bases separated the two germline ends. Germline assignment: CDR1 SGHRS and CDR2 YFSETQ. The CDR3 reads CASSLMFEADEQFF. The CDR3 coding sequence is TGCGCCAGCAGCTTGATGTTCGAGGCGGATGAGCAGTTCTTC.

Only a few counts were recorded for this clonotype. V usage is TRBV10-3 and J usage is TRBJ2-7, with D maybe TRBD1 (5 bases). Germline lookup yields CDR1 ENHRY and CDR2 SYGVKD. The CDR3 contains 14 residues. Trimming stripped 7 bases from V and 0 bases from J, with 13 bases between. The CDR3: CAITSTDLSYEQYF. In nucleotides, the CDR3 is TGTGCCATCACCTCGACAGACCTCTCCTACGAGCAGTACTTC.

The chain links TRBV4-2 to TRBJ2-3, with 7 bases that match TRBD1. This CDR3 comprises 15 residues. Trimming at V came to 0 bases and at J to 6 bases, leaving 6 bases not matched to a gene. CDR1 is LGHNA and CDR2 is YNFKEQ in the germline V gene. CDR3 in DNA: TGTGCCAGCAGCCAAGACGGGCAGGGGGTGGATACGCAGTATTTT. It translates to CASSQDGQGVDTQYF.

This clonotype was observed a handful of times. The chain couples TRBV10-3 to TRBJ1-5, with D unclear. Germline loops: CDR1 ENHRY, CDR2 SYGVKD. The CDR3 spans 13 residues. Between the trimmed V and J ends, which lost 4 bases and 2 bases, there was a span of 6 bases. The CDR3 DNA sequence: TGTGCCATCAGTGTTGAAGGCAATCAGCCCCAGCATTTT. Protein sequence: CAISVEGNQPQHF.

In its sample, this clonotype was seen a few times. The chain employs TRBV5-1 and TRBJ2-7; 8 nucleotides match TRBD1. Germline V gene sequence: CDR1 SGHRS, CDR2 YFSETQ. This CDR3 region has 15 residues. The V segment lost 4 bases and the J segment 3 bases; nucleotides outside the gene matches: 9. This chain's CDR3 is CASSPDGTGYYEQYF. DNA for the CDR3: TGCGCCAGCAGCCCGGACGGGACAGGCTACTACGAGCAGTACTTC.

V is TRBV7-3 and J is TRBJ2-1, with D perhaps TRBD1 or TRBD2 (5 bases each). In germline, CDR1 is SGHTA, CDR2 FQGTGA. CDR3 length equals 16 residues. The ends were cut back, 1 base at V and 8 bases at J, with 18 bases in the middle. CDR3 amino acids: CASSLNGIATADEQFF. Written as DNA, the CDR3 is TGTGCCAGCAGCTTAAATGGGATTGCGACAGCGGATGAGCAGTTCTTC.

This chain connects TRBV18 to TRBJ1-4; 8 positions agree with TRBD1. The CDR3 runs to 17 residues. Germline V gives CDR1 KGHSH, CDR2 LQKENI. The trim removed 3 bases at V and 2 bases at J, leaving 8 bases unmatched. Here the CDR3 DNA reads TGTGCCAGCTCACCCCGACAGGGGACCGCGACTAATGAAAAACTGTTTTTT. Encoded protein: CASSPRQGTATNEKLFF.

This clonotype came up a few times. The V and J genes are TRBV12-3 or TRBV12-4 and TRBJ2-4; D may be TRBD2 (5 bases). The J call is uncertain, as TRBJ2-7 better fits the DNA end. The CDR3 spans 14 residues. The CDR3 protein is CASSLVPNRGEQYF. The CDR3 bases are TGTGCCAGCAGTTTAGTACCAAACCGGGGCGAGCAGTACTTC.

Written as DNA, the CDR3 is TGTGCCAGCAGTCCATATACAGGGGACTCACCCCTCCACTTT. Translated, it gives CASSPYTGDSPLHF. The chain joins TRBV27 to TRBJ1-6; 7 bases map to TRBD1. CDR1 is MNHEY and CDR2 is SMNVEV in the germline V gene (reference sequence). V lost 5 bases and J lost 10; bases outside the gene matches: 8. The CDR3 spans 14 residues.

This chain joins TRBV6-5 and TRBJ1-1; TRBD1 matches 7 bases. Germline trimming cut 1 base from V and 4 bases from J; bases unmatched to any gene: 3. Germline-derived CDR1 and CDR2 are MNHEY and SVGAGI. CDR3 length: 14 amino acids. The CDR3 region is CASSYLAGGTEAFF. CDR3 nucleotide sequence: TGTGCCAGCAGTTACTTAGCAGGGGGCACTGAAGCTTTCTTT.

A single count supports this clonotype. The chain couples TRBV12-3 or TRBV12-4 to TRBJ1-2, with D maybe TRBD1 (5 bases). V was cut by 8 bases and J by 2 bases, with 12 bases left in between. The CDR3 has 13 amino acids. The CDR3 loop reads CASAAGGNYGYTF. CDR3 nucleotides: TGTGCCAGCGCCGCTGGGGGGAACTATGGCTACACCTTC.

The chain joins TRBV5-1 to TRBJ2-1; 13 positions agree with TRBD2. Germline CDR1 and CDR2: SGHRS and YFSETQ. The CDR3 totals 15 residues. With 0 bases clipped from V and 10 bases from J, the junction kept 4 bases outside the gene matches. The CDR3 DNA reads TGCGCCAGCAGCTTGGCCGGGACTAGCGGGGCAGAGCAGTTCTTC. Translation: CASSLAGTSGAEQFF.

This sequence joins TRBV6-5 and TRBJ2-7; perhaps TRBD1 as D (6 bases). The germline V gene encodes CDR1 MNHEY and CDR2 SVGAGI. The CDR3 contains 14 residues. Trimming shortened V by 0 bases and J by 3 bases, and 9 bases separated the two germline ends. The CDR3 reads CASSYSQGRYEQYF. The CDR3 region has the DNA TGTGCCAGCAGTTACTCGCAGGGGCGCTACGAGCAGTACTTC.

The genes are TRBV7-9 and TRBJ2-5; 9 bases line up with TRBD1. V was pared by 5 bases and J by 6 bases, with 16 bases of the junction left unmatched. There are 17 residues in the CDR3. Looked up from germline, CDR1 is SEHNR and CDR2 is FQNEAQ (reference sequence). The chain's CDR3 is CASSPHPGTGSEQTQYF. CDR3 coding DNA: TGTGCCAGCAGCCCACACCCCGGGACAGGGAGTGAGCAGACCCAGTACTTC. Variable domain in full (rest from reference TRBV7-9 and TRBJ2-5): DTGVSQNPRHKITKRGQNVTFRCDPISEHNRLYWYRQTLGQGPEFLTYFQNEAQLEKSRLLSDRFSAERPKGSFSTLEIQRTEQGDSAMYLCASSPHPGTGSEQTQYFGPGTRLLVL.